Listed below are T cell receptor beta chains from one sample, sequenced in a study of shared clonotypes between healthy human individuals. TCRdb keeps only in-frame clones here, not all; method: immunoSEQ multiplex PCR. The table has roughly 1 million clones, under 80% seen once. The source material was memory CD4+ T cells sorted from blood. These receptors all stem from a man between 18 and 35 years old in good health. The CDR3 runs from the conserved cysteine through the conserved F or W. D genes are given only for firm matches. Size is stated for part of the rows, as once, few or many counts, or as a class when the clone is expanded.

clone_size	v_call	d_call	j_call	cdr3_aa	cdr3_nt
once	TRBV27	NA	TRBJ1-5	CASARDPNQPQHF	TGTGCCAGCGCCCGGGACCCGAATCAGCCCCAGCATTTT
few	TRBV2	NA	TRBJ2-7	CASSATGEQYF	TGTGCCAGCAGTGCTACTGGCGAGCAGTACTTC
NA	TRBV28	NA	TRBJ1-1	CASSRSPGAFF	TGTGCCAGCAGCAGAAGTCCCGGGGCTTTCTTT
NA	TRBV5-4	TRBD1	TRBJ2-5	CASSRDRGLQETQYF	TGTGCCAGCAGCAGGGACAGGGGGTTACAAGAGACCCAGTACTTC
NA	TRBV25-1	TRBD1	TRBJ2-1	CASSSHQGAGNEQFF	TGTGCCAGCAGTTCTCACCAGGGGGCGGGTAATGAGCAGTTCTTC
NA	TRBV28	TRBD1	TRBJ1-3	CASSRNRLSGTGSSGNTIYF	TGTGCCAGCAGTCGCAACCGACTATCCGGGACAGGATCTTCTGGAAACACCATATATTTT
NA	TRBV4-1	TRBD2	TRBJ2-3	CASSIGGGRDTQYF	TGCGCCAGCAGCATCGGCGGGGGGCGGGATACGCAGTATTTT
few	TRBV7-6	NA	TRBJ2-1	CASSAELDTSYNEQFF	TGTGCCAGCAGCGCAGAACTAGATACCTCCTACAATGAGCAGTTCTTC
NA	TRBV27	NA	TRBJ2-1	CASSSDVLSYNEQFF	TGTGCCAGCAGTTCAGATGTACTCTCCTACAATGAGCAGTTCTTC
NA	TRBV9	NA	TRBJ1-6	CASSPQTTSNSPLHF	TGTGCCAGCAGCCCTCAGACGACAAGTAATTCACCCCTCCACTTT
NA	TRBV2	TRBD1	TRBJ2-5	CASREGAETQYF	TGTGCCAGCCGAGAGGGGGCAGAGACCCAGTACTTC
many	TRBV28	TRBD1	TRBJ2-2	CASRSPTGTGNTGELFF	TGTGCCAGCAGATCACCCACCGGGACAGGGAACACCGGGGAGCTGTTTTTT
NA	TRBV2	NA	TRBJ2-1	CASSSGPSRSYNEQFF	TGTGCCAGCAGCTCTGGACCCTCCCGCTCCTACAATGAGCAGTTCTTC
NA	TRBV7-8	NA	TRBJ2-7	CASSLLSGRTPYEQYF	TGTGCCAGCAGCTTATTGTCGGGAAGGACACCGTACGAGCAGTACTTC
many	TRBV30	NA	TRBJ1-5	CASQGTSNQPQHF	TGTGCCTCTCAGGGGACTAGCAATCAGCCCCAGCATTTT
NA	TRBV11-2	TRBD1	TRBJ1-6	CASRLRQGSNNSPLHF	TGTGCCAGCAGGTTGAGACAGGGGAGTAATAATTCACCCCTCCACTTT
NA	TRBV7-9	NA	TRBJ2-3	CASSLRAGSTDTQYF	TGTGCCAGCAGCTTAAGGGCAGGGAGCACAGATACGCAGTATTTT
NA	TRBV2	NA	TRBJ1-4	CASSELTNEKLFF	TGTGCCAGCAGTGAGTTGACTAATGAAAAACTGTTTTTT
NA	TRBV19	NA	TRBJ2-5	CASSIRGPRQAVGYQETQYF	TGTGCCAGTAGTATTAGGGGCCCGAGGCAGGCCGTAGGGTACCAAGAGACCCAGTACTTC
NA	TRBV5-8	TRBD1	TRBJ1-3	CASSLGDRGTGNTIYF	TGTGCCAGCAGCTTGGGAGACAGGGGTACCGGAAACACCATATATTTT
NA	TRBV19	TRBD1	TRBJ2-6	CASSIAPGQGESGANVLTF	TGTGCCAGTAGTATAGCCCCGGGACAGGGTGAATCTGGGGCCAACGTCCTGACTTTC
NA	TRBV29-1	NA	TRBJ1-5	CSVGGASNQPQHF	TGCAGCGTTGGGGGGGCAAGCAATCAGCCCCAGCATTTT
NA	TRBV19	NA	TRBJ1-5	CASSMAQGGNQPQHF	TGTGCCAGTAGTATGGCGCAGGGCGGCAATCAGCCCCAGCATTTT
NA	TRBV6-1	TRBD1	TRBJ2-7	CASSLTGAYEQYF	TGTGCCAGCAGTTTGACAGGGGCCTACGAGCAGTACTTC
NA	TRBV27	TRBD2	TRBJ2-1	CASSYGGGGAGGDNEQFF	TGTGCCAGCAGTTATGGGGGTGGAGGGGCGGGAGGGGACAATGAGCAGTTCTTC
NA	TRBV1	NA	TRBJ2-5	CTSSPSGREKVKETQYF	TGCACCAGCAGCCCCTCAGGCCGGGAGAAGGTTAAAGAGACCCAGTACTTC
NA	TRBV2	NA	TRBJ1-4	CASTDSFGKLFF	TGTGCCAGCACCGACTCATTCGGAAAACTGTTTTTT
NA	TRBV2	NA	TRBJ2-3	CASKRTHLSTDTQYF	TGTGCCAGCAAACGGACACACCTTAGCACAGATACGCAGTATTTT
few	TRBV4-1	NA	TRBJ1-4	CASSQAEEEKLFF	TGCGCCAGCAGCCAAGCTGAGGAGGAAAAACTGTTTTTT
NA	TRBV30	NA	TRBJ2-7	CAWTYWDTSKQYF	TGTGCCTGGACCTATTGGGACACCTCGAAGCAGTACTTC
NA	TRBV25-1	TRBD1	TRBJ1-4	CASSELGGTGFSEKLFF	TGTGCCAGCAGTGAATTGGGTGGGACAGGGTTTTCTGAAAAACTGTTTTTT
NA	TRBV6-5	NA	TRBJ1-6	CASSLQQSTSPLHF	TGTGCCAGCAGTTTACAGCAAAGCACTTCACCCCTCCACTTT
NA	TRBV30	NA	TRBJ2-5	CAWSSEETQYF	TGTGCCTGGAGCTCGGAAGAGACCCAGTACTTC
NA	TRBV2	TRBD1	TRBJ1-2	CASTGLGGAGEGYTF	TGTGCCAGCACCGGACTAGGGGGCGCGGGAGAGGGCTACACCTTC
NA	TRBV5-1	NA	TRBJ2-7	CASSLEASTGSYEQYF	TGCGCCAGCAGCTTGGAAGCCTCGACAGGATCCTACGAGCAGTACTTC
NA	TRBV19	NA	TRBJ1-1	CAAGGYTEAFF	TGTGCCGCGGGGGGTTACACTGAAGCTTTCTTT
NA	TRBV6-1	NA	TRBJ2-7	CASSETLIGYEQYF	TGTGCCAGCAGCGAAACCCTTATCGGCTACGAGCAGTACTTC
NA	TRBV7-9	NA	TRBJ2-5	CASSRDRIGQETQYF	TGTGCCAGCAGCCGAGACCGTATCGGTCAAGAGACCCAGTACTTC
NA	TRBV6-6	NA	TRBJ2-7	CASSYMGSHEQYF	TGTGCCAGCAGTTACATGGGGTCCCACGAGCAGTACTTC
NA	TRBV6-5	NA	TRBJ2-7	CASSPSPWDLYEQYF	TGTGCCAGCAGTCCTTCCCCTTGGGATTTATACGAGCAGTACTTC
medium-sized	TRBV4-1	NA	TRBJ1-5	CASSHPTPGSNQPQHF	TGCGCCAGCAGCCATCCCACCCCCGGGAGCAATCAGCCCCAGCATTTT
NA	TRBV18	TRBD1	TRBJ2-5	CASSAGQAEETQYF	TGTGCCAGCTCAGCGGGACAGGCGGAAGAGACCCAGTACTTC
once	TRBV6-5	NA	TRBJ1-6	CASSSAGTPNNSPLHF	TGTGCCAGCAGTTCCGCCGGGACACCGAATAATTCACCCCTCCACTTT
few	TRBV5-1	NA	TRBJ1-2	CASSLVGGPNYGYTF	TGCGCCAGCAGCTTGGTAGGCGGACCTAACTATGGCTACACCTTC
once	TRBV6-1	TRBD1	TRBJ2-7	CASSALTGGTYEQYF	TGTGCCAGCAGTGCCCTGACAGGGGGTACCTACGAGCAGTACTTC
NA	TRBV18	NA	TRBJ1-2	CASSPDGVDYGYTF	TGTGCCAGCTCACCAGACGGGGTTGACTATGGCTACACCTTC
few	TRBV29-1	NA	TRBJ2-3	CSVVDFVASDTQYF	TGCAGCGTTGTGGATTTCGTCGCTTCGGATACGCAGTATTTT
once	TRBV18	TRBD2	TRBJ2-7	CASSYLRGEEQYF	TGTGCCAGCTCATACCTCCGGGGGGAAGAGCAGTACTTC
NA	TRBV5-1	TRBD1	TRBJ2-3	CASRRGTGGVTDTQYF	TGCGCCAGCAGGCGAGGGACAGGGGGGGTCACAGATACGCAGTATTTT
NA	TRBV6-6	NA	TRBJ1-2	CASSNMDSYGYTF	TGTGCCAGCAGCAACATGGACAGCTATGGCTACACCTTC
NA	TRBV6-1	NA	TRBJ1-5	CASSEGGDDQPQHF	TGTGCCAGCAGTGAAGGAGGGGACGATCAGCCCCAGCATTTT
NA	TRBV6-6	NA	TRBJ1-2	CASSYGWGADYGYTF	TGTGCCAGCAGTTACGGGTGGGGGGCGGATTATGGCTACACCTTC